The present entry profiles one T cell receptor beta chain with its context. These data come from a study of blood T cell repertoires in COVID-19. Study-level information: Donors in the United States, Italy and Spain gave samples during acute or convalescent COVID-19. From T cells, B-cell-depleted T cells, or PBMCs came the material, which was cDNA or gDNA.

The CDR3 spans 15 residues. CDR1 is KGHSH and CDR2 is LQKENI in the germline V gene. V lost 1 base and J lost 3, with 10 bases in between. In the authors' workflow: Cell counts per sample came from amplifying reference gene primers. Data came from immunoSEQ multiplex PCR; TCRdb stores just in-frame clones and leaves some out. Clone size and V and J calls were adopted from that table, with D and trimming inferred from the DNA. This sample has fewer than 60,000 clones; 89% occur once, and the top ten carry about a fifth. Sequences were obtained from peripheral blood. This rearrangement joins TRBV18 to TRBJ1-5, with D unresolved. The clonotype comes from a human donor in a cohort sampled during active COVID-19. The CDR3 sequence is CASSPLKGANQPQHF. DNA for the CDR3: TGTGCCAGCTCACCACTTAAGGGAGCCAATCAGCCCCAGCATTTT.